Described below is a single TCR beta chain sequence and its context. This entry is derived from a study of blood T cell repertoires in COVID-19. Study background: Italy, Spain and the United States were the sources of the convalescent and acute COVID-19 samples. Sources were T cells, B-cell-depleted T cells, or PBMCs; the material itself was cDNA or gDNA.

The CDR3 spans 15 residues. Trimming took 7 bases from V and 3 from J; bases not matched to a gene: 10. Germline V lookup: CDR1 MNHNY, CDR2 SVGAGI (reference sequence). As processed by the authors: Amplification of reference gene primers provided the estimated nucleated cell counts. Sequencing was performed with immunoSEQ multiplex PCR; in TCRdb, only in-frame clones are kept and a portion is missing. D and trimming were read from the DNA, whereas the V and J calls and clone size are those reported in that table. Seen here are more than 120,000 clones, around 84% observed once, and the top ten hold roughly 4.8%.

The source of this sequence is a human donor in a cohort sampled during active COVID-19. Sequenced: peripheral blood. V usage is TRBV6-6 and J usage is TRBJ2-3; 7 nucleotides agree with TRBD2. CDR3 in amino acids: CASIGGRGMTDTQYF. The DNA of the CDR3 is TGTGCCAGCATAGGTGGGAGGGGTATGACAGATACGCAGTATTTT.